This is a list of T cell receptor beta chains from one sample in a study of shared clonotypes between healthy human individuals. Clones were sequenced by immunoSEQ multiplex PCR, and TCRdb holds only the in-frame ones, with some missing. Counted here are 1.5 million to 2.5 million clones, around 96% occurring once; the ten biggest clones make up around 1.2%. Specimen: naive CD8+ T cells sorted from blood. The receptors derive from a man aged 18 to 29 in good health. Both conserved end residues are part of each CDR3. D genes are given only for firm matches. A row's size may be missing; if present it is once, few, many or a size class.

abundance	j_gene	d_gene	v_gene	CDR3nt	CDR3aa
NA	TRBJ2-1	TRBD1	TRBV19	TGTGCCAGTGGGACAGGGGGTGACAATGAGCAGTTCTTC	CASGTGGDNEQFF
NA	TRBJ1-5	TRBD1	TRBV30	TGTGCCTGGAGAGACCGGACAGGGATCAGGCAGCCCCAGCATTTT	CAWRDRTGIRQPQHF
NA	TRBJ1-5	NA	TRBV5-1	TGCGCCAGCAGCTTCGGAGGGGAGTACAATCAGCCCCAGCATTTT	CASSFGGEYNQPQHF
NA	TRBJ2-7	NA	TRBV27	TGTGCCAGCAGTTTATCAGGGGGAAGCTACGAGCAGTACTTC	CASSLSGGSYEQYF
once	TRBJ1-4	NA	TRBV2	TGTGCCAGCAGTTACCAGGGACATCCCCGCGGTGAAAAACTGTTTTTT	CASSYQGHPRGEKLFF
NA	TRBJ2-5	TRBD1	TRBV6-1	TGTGCCAGCAGTGAAAGGACAGGGTCACAAGAGACCCAGTACTTC	CASSERTGSQETQYF
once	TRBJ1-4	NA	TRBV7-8	TGTGCCAGCAGCCTACGGACATCGCGGGATGAAAAACTGTTTTTT	CASSLRTSRDEKLFF
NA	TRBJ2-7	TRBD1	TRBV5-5	TGTGCCAGCAGCTTGGAAGAGGGGGCCCTCGAGCAGTACTTC	CASSLEEGALEQYF
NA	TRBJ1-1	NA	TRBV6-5	TGTGCCAGCACCCGGGTCTCGGGCATTGAAGCTTTCTTT	CASTRVSGIEAFF
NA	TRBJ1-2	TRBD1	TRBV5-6	TGTGCCAGCAGCTCCGGGACAGTGACTGTCTTCTATGGCTACACCTTC	CASSSGTVTVFYGYTF
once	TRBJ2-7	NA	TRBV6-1	TGTGCCAGCAGTGAAGTCACAGGGAGCTACGAGCAGTACTTC	CASSEVTGSYEQYF
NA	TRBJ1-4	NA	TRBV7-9	TGTGCCAGCAGCTTATCGTCGATTGGGACACTCAATGGAAAACTGTTTTTT	CASSLSSIGTLNGKLFF
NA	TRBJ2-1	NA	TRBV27	TGTGCCAGCTGCGCACTTCCCACCTACAATGAGCAGTTCTTC	CASCALPTYNEQFF
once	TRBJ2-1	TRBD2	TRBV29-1	TGCAGCGTTGAAGGACTAGCGGGAATCGATGAGCAGTTCTTC	CSVEGLAGIDEQFF